The following is a TCR beta chain sequence with its context. Its specificity is not known. The germline gene is not matched at one end of the junction; a read error may be the cause. CDR1 and CDR2 (germline): SGHTA, FQGTGA. The CDR3 runs 13 residues. The data derive from a study of blood T cells in healthy people across ages. Whole-study results and caveats: Measured against age, TCR beta diversity per million T cells decreased in a roughly linear manner. Higher naive T cell percentage went strongly together with higher TCR beta diversity.

Sample-barcoded 5' priming and a J-beta primer mix drove a second PCR of about 7 to 12 cycles. The template-switch adaptor was a 5' adaptor with 12 random nucleotides. It tagged each cDNA molecule. From each sample, at least 2.5 million paired-end reads containing CDR3 were obtained. MiXCR, run by TCRdb on the 5' RACE reads, gives a single entry per CDR3 protein. This sample has hundreds of thousands of distinct CDR3 sequences, with around 43% found just once. The receptor comes from a man aged 55-75 years in good health. The specimen was blood. V usage is TRBV7-3 and J usage is TRBJ1-1; D gene unclear. This CDR3 is CANSLGADTEAFF. CDR3 in DNA: TGTGCCAACAGCTTAGGTGCGGACACTGAAGCTTTCTTT.